This passage covers 16 T cell receptor beta chains from one sample sequenced in a study of T-cell reconstitution after alpha-beta-depleted transplantation in children. Unique molecular identifiers were incorporated during preparation of the TCRbeta library. TCRdb ran MiXCR on the PCR reads and lists one entry per CDR3 protein. The table records 90,000 to 100,000 distinct CDR3 sequences, 9% to 15% of them present only once. The specimen was PBMCs from the stem cell graft donor, collected from the stem cell graft. These receptors all come from a human donor who donated a stem cell graft to a child with inherited bone marrow failure.

This clonotype was detected ten times or more. The chain couples TRBV20-1 to TRBJ1-1; 9 bases align to TRBD1. Trimming at V came to 5 bases and at J to 1 base, leaving 11 bases not matched to a gene. The CDR3 has 16 amino acids. From germline, CDR1 is DFQATT and CDR2 SNEGSKA (reference sequence). The CDR3 loop reads CSARRTGASPNTEAFF. In DNA form, the CDR3 reads TGCAGTGCTCGCCGGACAGGGGCGAGTCCGAACACTGAAGCTTTCTTT.

The table lists this clonotype with many counts. V and J are TRBV29-1 and TRBJ2-7; TRBD1 matches 9 bases. V shed 4 bases, J shed 5 bases, and the junction held 6 bases outside the gene matches. Looked up from germline, CDR1 is SQVTM and CDR2 is ANQGSEA. The CDR3 sequence is 13 residues long. The CDR3 region has the DNA TGCAGCGTTGCCGGGACAGGGCTCGACGAGCAGTACTTC. Translation: CSVAGTGLDEQYF.

The sample holds many counts of this clonotype. The genes are TRBV7-2 and TRBJ2-7; TRBD2 aligns across 7 bases. Germline V CDR1 and CDR2: SGHTA, FQGNSA. This CDR3 is 15 amino acids long. V lost 2 bases to trimming and J lost 3 bases; unmatched junction nucleotides: 7. CDR3 sequence (DNA): TGTGCCAGCAGCTTAAGGGGAGGGCCCGGCTACGAGCAGTACTTC. Protein product: CASSLRGGPGYEQYF.

CDR3 nucleotide sequence: TGTGCCAGCAGTCCATTCCGCTCTGGGGCCAACGTCCTGACTTTC. Translated: CASSPFRSGANVLTF. This chain uses TRBV2 with TRBJ2-6; D not certain. Germline CDR1 reads SNHLY; CDR2 reads FYNNEI. The CDR3 spans 15 residues. With 5 bases removed from V and 0 bases from J, the gap between germline ends came to 8 bases.

The table lists this clonotype with many counts. For the CDR3, the DNA is TGTGCCAGCAGTTTTACCGGGACTAGCGGGAGAGATACGCAGTATTTT. Amino acid sequence: CASSFTGTSGRDTQYF. The chain is built from TRBV7-3 and TRBJ2-3, with 14 bases fitting TRBD2. The CDR3 is made up of 16 amino acids. Germline-derived CDR1 and CDR2 are SGHTA and FQGTGA. The junction had 7 bases not matched to a gene; V was cut back by 6 bases and J by 5 bases.

This clonotype showed up many times. The chain is built from TRBV6-1 and TRBJ2-7; 10 nucleotides align to TRBD2. Germline CDR1 reads MNHNS; CDR2 reads SASEGT. Trimming cost V 7 bases and J 5 bases; bases outside gene matches: 8. This CDR3 has 14 amino acids. The CDR3 DNA is TGTGCCAGCACTGTAGCGGGAGGCCTGAACGAGCAGTACTTC. Protein product: CASTVAGGLNEQYF.

This clonotype was observed at least ten times. The chain joins TRBV29-1 to TRBJ2-6; weak D call: TRBD1 (6 bases). V was cut by 4 bases and J by 2 bases, with 6 bases left in between. The CDR3 spans 13 residues. In germline, CDR1 is SQVTM, CDR2 ANQGSEA. The CDR3 protein is CSVAGAGANVLTF. CDR3 DNA sequence: TGCAGCGTTGCAGGGGCTGGGGCCAACGTCCTGACTTTC.

This clonotype was counted at least ten times. The chain links TRBV7-3 to TRBJ2-2, with 12 bases lining up with TRBD2. Trimming cost V 2 bases and J 5 bases; bases outside gene matches: 0. The CDR3 sequence is 15 residues long. From germline, CDR1 is SGHTA and CDR2 FQGTGA. CDR3 region: CASSLGLAGTGELFF. The DNA of the CDR3 is TGTGCCAGCAGCTTAGGACTAGCGGGAACCGGGGAGCTGTTTTTT.

In its sample, this clonotype was seen many times. The CDR3 protein is CASSLVPGGDTEAFF. The DNA of the CDR3 is TGCGCCAGCAGCTTGGTGCCAGGGGGTGACACTGAAGCTTTCTTT. The chain joins TRBV5-1 to TRBJ1-1; TRBD1 agrees at 7 bases. With 0 bases clipped from V and 3 bases from J, the junction kept 5 bases outside the gene matches. Germline CDR1 reads SGHRS; CDR2 reads YFSETQ. The CDR3 consists of 15 residues.

CDR3: CASSPSGRASGNEQFF. Written as DNA, the CDR3 is TGTGCCAGCAGCCCTAGCGGGAGGGCCTCTGGGAATGAGCAGTTCTTC. This chain joins TRBV6-1 and TRBJ2-1, with 12 bases fitting TRBD2. Germline V lookup: CDR1 MNHNS, CDR2 SASEGT. The CDR3 extends over 16 amino acids. V trimming: 6 bases; J trimming: 7 bases; junction bases outside the gene matches: 10.

There are many counts of this clonotype. The rearrangement joins TRBV6-6 to TRBJ2-2; D gene ambiguous. CDR3 size: 13 residues. The germline gives CDR1 MNHNY, CDR2 SVGAGI (reference sequence). V lost 2 bases to trimming and J lost 3 bases, with 4 bases between them. The CDR3 protein is CASSYTHTGELFF. The DNA of the CDR3 is TGTGCCAGCAGTTACACCCACACCGGGGAGCTGTTTTTT.

There are many counts of this clonotype. The chain combines TRBV12-3 or TRBV12-4 with TRBJ2-7, with 11 nucleotides matching TRBD2. V was clipped by 1 base and J by 5 bases; unmatched bases: 10. The CDR3 has 17 amino acids. In DNA form, the CDR3 reads TGTGCCAGCAGTTTAGGAGGGACTAGCGGTGTTCGGAACGAGCAGTACTTC. Its protein is CASSLGGTSGVRNEQYF.

A few counts support this clonotype. The CDR3 region is CSASVAGQTEAFF. DNA for the CDR3: TGCAGTGCTAGCGTGGCAGGGCAAACTGAAGCTTTCTTT. The V and J genes are TRBV20-1 and TRBJ1-1; D is possibly TRBD1 (5 bases). The CDR3 has 13 amino acids. Germline V gene sequence: CDR1 DFQATT, CDR2 SNEGSKA (reference sequence). Deletions cut 3 bases from V and 5 bases from J, with 13 bases between.

This clonotype occurred many times. The J gene is TRBJ2-2, the V gene TRBV5-1; possibly TRBD1 or TRBD2 for D (5 bases each). Trimming removed 10 bases at V and 0 bases at J, with 13 bases between. The CDR3 has 14 amino acids. Germline-derived CDR1 and CDR2 are SGHRS and YFSETQ. CDR3 sequence: CASRDGTNTGELFF. CDR3 in DNA: TGCGCCTCGAGGGACGGCACGAACACCGGGGAGCTGTTTTTT. The full variable domain, its missing parts supplied by reference TRBV5-1 and TRBJ2-2, is KAGVTQTPRYLIKTRGQQVTLSCSPISGHRSVSWYQQTPGQGLQFLFEYFSETQRNKGNFPGRFSGRQFSNSRSEMNVSTLELGDSALYLCASRDGTNTGELFFGEGSRLTVL.

This clonotype showed up many times. This CDR3 reads CASKLEGAGELFF. The CDR3 coding sequence is TGCGCCAGCAAGCTTGAGGGGGCCGGGGAGCTGTTTTTT. This chain links TRBV5-1 with TRBJ2-2, with D perhaps TRBD1 (6 bases). This CDR3 contains 13 residues. Germline V gives CDR1 SGHRS, CDR2 YFSETQ. Trimming took off 6 bases at V and 6 bases at J, with 12 bases between the two ends. The full variable domain, rest sourced from reference TRBV5-1 and TRBJ2-2, is KAGVTQTPRYLIKTRGQQVTLSCSPISGHRSVSWYQQTPGQGLQFLFEYFSETQRNKGNFPGRFSGRQFSNSRSEMNVSTLELGDSALYLCASKLEGAGELFFGEGSRLTVL.

Many counts were recorded for this clonotype. The chain uses TRBV7-2 and TRBJ1-2; 7 nucleotides agree with TRBD1. V dropped 0 bases and J dropped 8; count of bases not matched to a gene: 6. Germline-derived CDR1 and CDR2 are SGHTA and FQGNSA. CDR3 length: 14 amino acids. CDR3: CASSLAWRGLGYTF. DNA for the CDR3: TGTGCCAGCAGCTTAGCGTGGAGGGGGCTCGGCTACACCTTC.